This T cell receptor beta chain was observed in a study of T cells of healthy individuals. This clonotype was observed a handful of times. The length of the CDR3 is 13 residues. Germline V gene lookup returns CDR1 SGDLS and CDR2 YYNGEE. V was trimmed by 0 bases and J by 5 bases, leaving 8 bases between them. MiXCR was run by TCRdb on the 5' RACE reads, yielding one entry per CDR3 protein. The sample contains some 69,000 distinct CDR3 sequences, about 16% of which appear only once. The clonotype originates from a human donor in good health. The J gene is TRBJ1-1, the V gene TRBV9, with D unclear. The DNA of the CDR3 is TGTGCCAGCAGCGTAGGGGGAAGGACTGAAGCTTTCTTT. This translates into CASSVGGRTEAFF.